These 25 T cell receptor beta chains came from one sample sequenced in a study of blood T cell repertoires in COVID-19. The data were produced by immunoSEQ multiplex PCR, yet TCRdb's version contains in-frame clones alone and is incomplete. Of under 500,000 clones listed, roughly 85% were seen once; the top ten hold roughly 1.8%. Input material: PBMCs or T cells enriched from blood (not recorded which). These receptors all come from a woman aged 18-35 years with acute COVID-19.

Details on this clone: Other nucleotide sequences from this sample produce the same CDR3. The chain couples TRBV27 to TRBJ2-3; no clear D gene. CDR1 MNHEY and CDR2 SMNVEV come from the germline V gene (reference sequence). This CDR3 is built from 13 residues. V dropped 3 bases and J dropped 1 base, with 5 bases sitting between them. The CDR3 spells CASSLSGTDTQYF. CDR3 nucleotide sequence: TGTGCCAGCAGTTTGTCGGGCACAGATACGCAGTATTTT.

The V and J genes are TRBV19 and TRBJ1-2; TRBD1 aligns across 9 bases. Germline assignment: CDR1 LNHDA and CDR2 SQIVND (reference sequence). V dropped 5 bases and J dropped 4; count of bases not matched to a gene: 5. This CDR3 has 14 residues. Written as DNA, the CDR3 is TGTGCCAGTAGTGCCCGGGACAGGGCCTATGGCTACACCTTC. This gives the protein CASSARDRAYGYTF.

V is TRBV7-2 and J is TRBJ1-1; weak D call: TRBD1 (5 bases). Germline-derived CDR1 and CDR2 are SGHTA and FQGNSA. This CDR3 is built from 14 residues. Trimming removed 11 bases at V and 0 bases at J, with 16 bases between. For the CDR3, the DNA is TGTGCCGACTTCAGGGCTCCAATGAACACTGAAGCTTTCTTT. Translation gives CADFRAPMNTEAFF.

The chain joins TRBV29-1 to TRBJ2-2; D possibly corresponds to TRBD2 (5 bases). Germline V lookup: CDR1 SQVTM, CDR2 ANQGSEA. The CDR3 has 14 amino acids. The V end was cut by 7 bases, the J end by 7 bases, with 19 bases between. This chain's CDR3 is CSARVEGKGGELFF. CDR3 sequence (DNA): TGCAGCGCCCGGGTTGAGGGTAAAGGCGGGGAGCTGTTTTTT.

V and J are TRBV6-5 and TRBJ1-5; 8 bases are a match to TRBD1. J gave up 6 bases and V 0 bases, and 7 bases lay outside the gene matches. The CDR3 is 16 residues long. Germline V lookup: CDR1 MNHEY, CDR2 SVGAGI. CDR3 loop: CASSYSRTGGSQPQHF. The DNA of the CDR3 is TGTGCCAGCAGTTACTCGAGAACAGGGGGAAGTCAGCCCCAGCATTTT.

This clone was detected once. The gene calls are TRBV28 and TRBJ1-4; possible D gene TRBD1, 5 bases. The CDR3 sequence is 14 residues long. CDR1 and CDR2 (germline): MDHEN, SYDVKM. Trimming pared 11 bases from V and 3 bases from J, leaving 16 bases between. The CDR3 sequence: CARRGWGANEKLFF. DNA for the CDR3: TGTGCCCGCCGGGGGTGGGGGGCTAATGAAAAACTGTTTTTT.

The CDR3 reads CASSQAPSETQYF. CDR3 sequence (DNA): TGCGCCAGCAGCCAAGCTCCGTCGGAGACCCAGTACTTC. The chain joins TRBV4-1 to TRBJ2-5; no definite D call. Trimming cost V 1 base and J 5 bases, with 8 bases left between them. Germline V gene sequence: CDR1 MGHRA, CDR2 YSYEKL. The CDR3 loop spans 13 amino acids.

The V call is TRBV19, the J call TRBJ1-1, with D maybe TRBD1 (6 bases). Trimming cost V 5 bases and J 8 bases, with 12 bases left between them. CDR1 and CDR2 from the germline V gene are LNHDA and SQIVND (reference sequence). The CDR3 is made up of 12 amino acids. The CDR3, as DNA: TGTGCCAGTAGTTTGGGGGGGGCCGAAGCTTTCTTT. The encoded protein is CASSLGGAEAFF.

The CDR3 is CASSLTGTSPQETQYF. As DNA, the CDR3 is TGTGCCAGCTCGCTGACCGGGACTAGCCCTCAAGAGACCCAGTACTTC. The chain has TRBV18 and TRBJ2-5, with 9 positions matching TRBD2. The V and J ends lost 6 bases and 2 bases, in that order; junction bases with no gene match: 10. The CDR3 is 16 residues long. Germline V gene data show CDR1 as KGHSH and CDR2 as LQKENI.

CDR3 region: CASSPGTDLLYEKLFF. The CDR3 nucleotides are TGTGCCAGCAGCCCCGGGACAGACCTCTTATATGAAAAACTGTTTTTT. The rearrangement links TRBV11-2 to TRBJ1-4, with 7 bases identical to TRBD1. CDR3 length: 16 amino acids. Germline loops: CDR1 SGHAT, CDR2 FQNNGV. J gave up 6 bases and V 5 bases, and 12 bases lay outside the gene matches.

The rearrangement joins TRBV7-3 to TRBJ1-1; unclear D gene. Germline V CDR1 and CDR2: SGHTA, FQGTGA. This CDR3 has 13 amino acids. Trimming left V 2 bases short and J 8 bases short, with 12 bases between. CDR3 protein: CASSLDEGREAFF. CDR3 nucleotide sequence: TGTGCCAGCAGCTTAGACGAAGGGAGGGAAGCTTTCTTT.

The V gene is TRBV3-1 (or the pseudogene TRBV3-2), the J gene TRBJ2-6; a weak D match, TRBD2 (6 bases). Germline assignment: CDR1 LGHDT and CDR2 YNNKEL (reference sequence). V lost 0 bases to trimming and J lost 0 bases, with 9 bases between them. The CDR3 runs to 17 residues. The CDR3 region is CASSQDGRISGANVLTF. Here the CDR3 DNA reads TGTGCCAGCAGCCAAGATGGGAGGATCTCTGGGGCCAACGTCCTGACTTTC.

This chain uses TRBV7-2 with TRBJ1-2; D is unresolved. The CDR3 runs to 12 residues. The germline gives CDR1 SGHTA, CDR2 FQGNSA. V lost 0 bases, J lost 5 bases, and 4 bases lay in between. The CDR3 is CASSLARYGYTF. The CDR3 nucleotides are TGTGCCAGCAGCTTAGCCAGGTATGGCTACACCTTC.

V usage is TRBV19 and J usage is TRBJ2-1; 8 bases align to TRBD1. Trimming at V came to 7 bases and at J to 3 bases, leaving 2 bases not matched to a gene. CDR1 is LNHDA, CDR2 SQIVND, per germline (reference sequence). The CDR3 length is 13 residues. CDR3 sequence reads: CASIGQGYNEQFF. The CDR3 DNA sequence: TGTGCCAGTATTGGACAGGGCTACAATGAGCAGTTCTTC. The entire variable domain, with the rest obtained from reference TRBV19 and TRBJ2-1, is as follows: DGGITQSPKYLFRKEGQNVTLSCEQNLNHDAMYWYRQDPGQGLRLIYYSQIVNDFQKGDIAEGYSVSREKKESFPLTVTSAQKNPTAFYLCASIGQGYNEQFFGPGTRLTVL.

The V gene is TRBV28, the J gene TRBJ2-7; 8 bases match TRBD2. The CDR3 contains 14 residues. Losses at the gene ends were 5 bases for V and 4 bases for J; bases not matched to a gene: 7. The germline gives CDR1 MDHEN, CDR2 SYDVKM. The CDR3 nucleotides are TGTGCCAGCAGTGGGGGAGCGGGAGCATACGAGCAGTACTTC. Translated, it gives CASSGGAGAYEQYF.

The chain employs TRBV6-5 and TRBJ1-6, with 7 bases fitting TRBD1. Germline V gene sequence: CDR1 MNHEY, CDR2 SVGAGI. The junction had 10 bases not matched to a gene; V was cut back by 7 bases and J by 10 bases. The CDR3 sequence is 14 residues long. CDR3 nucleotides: TGTGCCAGCAATCGACAGGGAATGGTATCACCCCTCCACTTT. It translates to CASNRQGMVSPLHF.

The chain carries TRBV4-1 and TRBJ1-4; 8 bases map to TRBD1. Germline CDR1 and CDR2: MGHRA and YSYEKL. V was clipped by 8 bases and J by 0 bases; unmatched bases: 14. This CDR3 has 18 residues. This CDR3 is CASGPAPTGVATNEKLFF. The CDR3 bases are TGCGCCAGCGGACCCGCCCCGACAGGGGTCGCAACTAATGAAAAACTGTTTTTT.

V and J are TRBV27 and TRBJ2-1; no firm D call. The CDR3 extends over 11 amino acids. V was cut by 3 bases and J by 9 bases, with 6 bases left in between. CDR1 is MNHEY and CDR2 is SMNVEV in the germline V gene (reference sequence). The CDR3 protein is CASSFSGEQFF. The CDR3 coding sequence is TGTGCCAGCAGTTTTTCGGGTGAGCAGTTCTTC.

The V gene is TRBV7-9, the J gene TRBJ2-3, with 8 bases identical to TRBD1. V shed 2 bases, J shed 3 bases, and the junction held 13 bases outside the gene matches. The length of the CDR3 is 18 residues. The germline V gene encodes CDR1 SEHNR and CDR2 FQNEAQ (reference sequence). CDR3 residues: CASSLPRGQAANTDTQYF. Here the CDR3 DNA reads TGTGCCAGCAGCTTACCCCGGGGACAGGCGGCAAATACAGATACGCAGTATTTT.

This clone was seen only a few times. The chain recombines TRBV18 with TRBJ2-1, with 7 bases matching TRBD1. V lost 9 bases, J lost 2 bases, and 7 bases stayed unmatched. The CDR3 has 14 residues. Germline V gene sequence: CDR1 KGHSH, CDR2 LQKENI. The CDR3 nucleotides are TGTGCCAGTATACCCGGGACAGCCTACAATGAGCAGTTCTTC. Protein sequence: CASIPGTAYNEQFF.

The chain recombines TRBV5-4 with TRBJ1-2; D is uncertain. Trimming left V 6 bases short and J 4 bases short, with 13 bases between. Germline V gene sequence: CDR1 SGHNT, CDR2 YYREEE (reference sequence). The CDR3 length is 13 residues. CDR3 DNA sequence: TGTGCCAGCACATCTGGGAGTCCCTATGGCTACACCTTC. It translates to CASTSGSPYGYTF.

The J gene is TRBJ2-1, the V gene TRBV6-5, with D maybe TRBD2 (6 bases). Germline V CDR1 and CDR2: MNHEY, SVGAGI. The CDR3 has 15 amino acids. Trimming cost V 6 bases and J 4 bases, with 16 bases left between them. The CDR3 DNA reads TGTGCCAGCAGAGGAGGGCCGACGGTTTACAATGAGCAGTTCTTC. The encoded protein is CASRGGPTVYNEQFF.

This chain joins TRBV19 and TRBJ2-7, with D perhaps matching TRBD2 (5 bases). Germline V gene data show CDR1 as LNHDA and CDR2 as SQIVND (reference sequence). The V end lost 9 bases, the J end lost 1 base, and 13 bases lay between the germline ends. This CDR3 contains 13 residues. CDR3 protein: CASKPQRSYEQYF. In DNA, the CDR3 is TGTGCCAGCAAGCCCCAGCGGTCCTACGAGCAGTACTTC.

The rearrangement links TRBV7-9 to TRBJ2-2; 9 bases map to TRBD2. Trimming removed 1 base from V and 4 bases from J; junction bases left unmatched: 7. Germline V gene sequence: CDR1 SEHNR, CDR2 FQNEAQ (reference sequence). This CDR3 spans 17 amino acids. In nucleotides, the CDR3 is TGTGCCAGCAGCTTAGTGTCCCTAGCGGGATTCACCGGGGAGCTGTTTTTT. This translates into CASSLVSLAGFTGELFF. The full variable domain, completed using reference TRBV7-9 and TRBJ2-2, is DTGVSQNPRHKITKRGQNVTFRCDPISEHNRLYWYRQTLGQGPEFLTYFQNEAQLEKSRLLSDRFSAERPKGSFSTLEIQRTEQGDSAMYLCASSLVSLAGFTGELFFGEGSRLTVL.

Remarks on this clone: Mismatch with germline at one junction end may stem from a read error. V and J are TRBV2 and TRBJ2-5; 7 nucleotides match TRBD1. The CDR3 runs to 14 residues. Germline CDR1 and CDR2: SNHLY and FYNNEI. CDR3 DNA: TGTGCCAGTAGTGAGTGGCCAGGGGGAGAGACCCAGTACTTC. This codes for CASSEWPGGETQYF.